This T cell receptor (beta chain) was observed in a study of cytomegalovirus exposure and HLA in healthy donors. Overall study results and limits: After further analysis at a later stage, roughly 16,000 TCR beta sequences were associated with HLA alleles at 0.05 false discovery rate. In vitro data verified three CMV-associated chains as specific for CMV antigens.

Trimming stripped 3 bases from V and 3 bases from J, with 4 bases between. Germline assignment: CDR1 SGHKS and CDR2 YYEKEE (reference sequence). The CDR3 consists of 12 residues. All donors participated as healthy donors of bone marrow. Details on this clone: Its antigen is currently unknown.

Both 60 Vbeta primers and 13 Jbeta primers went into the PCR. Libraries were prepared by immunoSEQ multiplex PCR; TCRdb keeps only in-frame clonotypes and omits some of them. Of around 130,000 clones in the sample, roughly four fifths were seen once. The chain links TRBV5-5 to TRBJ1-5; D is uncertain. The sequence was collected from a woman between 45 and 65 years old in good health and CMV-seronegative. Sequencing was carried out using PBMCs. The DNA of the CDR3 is TGTGCCAGCAGCTCCTTCAATCAGCCCCAGCATTTT. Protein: CASSSFNQPQHF.